The 14 T cell receptor beta chains presented below share a single source sample, sequenced in a study of cytomegalovirus exposure and HLA in healthy donors. Researchers ran the PCR with 60 Vbeta and 13 Jbeta primers. Sequencing was performed with immunoSEQ multiplex PCR; in TCRdb, only in-frame clones are kept and a portion is missing. Its clone listing holds over 100,000 clones. Input material: PBMCs. The receptors were gathered from a woman aged 40 to 49 in good health and CMV-seropositive.

The V gene is TRBV27, the J gene TRBJ2-2, with TRBD2 matching over 7 bases. The V and J ends lost 2 bases and 4 bases, in that order; junction bases with no gene match: 4. The CDR3 is 15 amino acids. In germline, CDR1 is MNHEY, CDR2 SMNVEV (reference sequence). The CDR3 DNA reads as TGTGCCAGCAGTTTAAGGCTAGCGGCCACCGGGGAGCTGTTTTTT. Translation gives CASSLRLAATGELFF.

J is TRBJ2-7 and V is TRBV20-1; 7 bases fit TRBD2. This CDR3 contains 11 residues. Germline V gives CDR1 DFQATT, CDR2 SNEGSKA (reference sequence). The CDR3 sequence: CSPGGGNEQYF. DNA for the CDR3: TGCAGCCCTGGGGGGGGAAACGAGCAGTACTTC.

The genes are TRBV7-9 and TRBJ2-2; perhaps TRBD1 as D (6 bases). Trimming pared 8 bases from V and 4 bases from J, leaving 11 bases between. The V gene's germline CDR1 is SEHNR and CDR2 FQNEAQ (reference sequence). CDR3 length: 13 amino acids. The CDR3 protein is CASAPGVTGELFF. CDR3 in DNA: TGTGCCAGCGCCCCAGGGGTCACCGGGGAGCTGTTTTTT.

V and J are TRBV5-1 and TRBJ1-3; perhaps TRBD1 as D (6 bases). The germline V and J ends were trimmed by 5 bases and 0 bases, with 12 bases remaining between them. This CDR3 is 15 amino acids long. Germline V gene sequence: CDR1 SGHRS, CDR2 YFSETQ. CDR3 nucleotides: TGCGCCAGCAGACCACAGGGAACCTCTGGAAACACCATATATTTT. Translating gives CASRPQGTSGNTIYF. Supplemented by reference TRBV5-1 and TRBJ1-3, the full variable domain reads KAGVTQTPRYLIKTRGQQVTLSCSPISGHRSVSWYQQTPGQGLQFLFEYFSETQRNKGNFPGRFSGRQFSNSRSEMNVSTLELGDSALYLCASRPQGTSGNTIYFGEGSWLTVV.

On this clone: The sample holds other DNA sequences that translate to the same CDR3. Written as DNA, the CDR3 is TGTGCCAGCAGTCGCTATGGCTACACCTTC. Encoded protein: CASSRYGYTF. The chain is built from TRBV28 and TRBJ1-2, with no clear D. The CDR3 consists of 10 residues. Germline V gives CDR1 MDHEN, CDR2 SYDVKM. Trimming pared 5 bases from V and 4 bases from J, leaving 2 bases between.

V gene TRBV18 combines with J gene TRBJ1-1, with a possible D match to TRBD1 (5 bases). Trimming left V 3 bases short and J 4 bases short, with 15 bases between. The length of the CDR3 is 15 residues. CDR1 and CDR2 from the germline V gene are KGHSH and LQKENI. The CDR3 coding sequence is TGTGCCAGCTCACCGCCCGGGGGTCGTAGCACTGAAGCTTTCTTT. As protein: CASSPPGGRSTEAFF. Combining the CDR3 with reference TRBV18 and TRBJ1-1 gives the whole variable domain NAGVMQNPRHLVRRRGQEARLRCSPMKGHSHVYWYRQLPEEGLKFMVYLQKENIIDESGMPKERFSAEFPKEGPSILRIQQVVRGDSAAYFCASSPPGGRSTEAFFGQGTRLTVV.

The chain is built from TRBV16 and TRBJ2-5; unclear D gene. This CDR3 comprises 14 residues. Germline CDR1 and CDR2: KGHSY and FQNENV. The germline V and J ends were trimmed by 0 bases and 4 bases, with 9 bases remaining between them. CDR3 DNA: TGTGCCAGCAGCCAATCGAGAGGCCTAGAGACCCAGTACTTC. It encodes CASSQSRGLETQYF.

The gene calls are TRBV5-4 and TRBJ1-5; D gene unclear. V was clipped by 0 bases and J by 2 bases, with 15 bases between them. The germline V gene encodes CDR1 SGHNT and CDR2 YYREEE (reference sequence). This CDR3 has 17 residues. In nucleotides, the CDR3 is TGTGCCAGCAGCTTGGGGGCGCCGGGAGAGGGCAATCAGCCCCAGCATTTT. Protein: CASSLGAPGEGNQPQHF.

For the CDR3, the DNA is TGTGCCAGCAGCTCCAGGGATATACATGAAAAACTGTTTTTT. Encoded protein: CASSSRDIHEKLFF. The J gene is TRBJ1-4, the V gene TRBV2; weak D call: TRBD1 (5 bases). The germline CDR1 and CDR2 sequences are SNHLY and FYNNEI. Trimming removed 6 bases from V and 6 bases from J, with 14 bases in between. The CDR3 length is 14 residues. Full variable domain (missing parts from reference TRBV2 and TRBJ1-4): EPEVTQTPSHQVTQMGQEVILRCVPISNHLYFYWYRQILGQKVEFLVSFYNNEISEKSEIFDDQFSVERPDGSNFTLKIRSTKLEDSAMYFCASSSRDIHEKLFFGSGTQLSVL.

The J gene is TRBJ1-6, the V gene TRBV25-1, with 8 bases aligning to TRBD1. The CDR3 has 15 residues. The V and J ends lost 4 bases and 6 bases, in that order; junction bases with no gene match: 5. CDR1 is MGHDK and CDR2 is SYGVNS in the germline V gene. The chain's CDR3 is CASSGVDRVNSPLHF. The DNA for the CDR3 is TGTGCCAGCAGTGGGGTGGACAGGGTTAATTCACCCCTCCACTTT.

The chain has TRBV27 and TRBJ1-1, with TRBD1 identical over 8 bases. Germline lookup yields CDR1 MNHEY and CDR2 SMNVEV (reference sequence). There are 15 residues in the CDR3. V shed 5 bases and J 4 bases; nucleotides not matched to a gene: 9. The CDR3 bases are TGTGCCAGCAGTCCAGGACAGGGTTTGAGCACTGAAGCTTTCTTT. Translating gives CASSPGQGLSTEAFF.

The chain is built from TRBV15 and TRBJ2-3; 9 bases match TRBD2. There are 16 residues in the CDR3. CDR1 LNHNV and CDR2 YYDKDF come from the germline V gene (reference sequence). V lost 0 bases, J lost 2 bases, and 3 bases stayed unmatched. CDR3 in amino acids: CATSRETSGDTDTQYF. The CDR3 DNA follows: TGTGCCACCAGCAGAGAGACTAGCGGCGACACAGATACGCAGTATTTT.

CDR3 sequence: CASSPWRVKGVPDTQYF. DNA for the CDR3: TGTGCCAGCAGCCCCTGGCGCGTGAAGGGGGTCCCAGATACGCAGTATTTT. The gene calls are TRBV5-5 and TRBJ2-3; the D gene is possibly TRBD1 (6 bases). Trimming removed 4 bases from V and 4 bases from J, with 22 bases in between. The CDR3 contains 17 residues. Germline V lookup: CDR1 SGHKS, CDR2 YYEKEE (reference sequence).

This chain joins TRBV7-2 and TRBJ2-3; TRBD2 matches at 10 bases. Trimming took 5 bases from V and 4 from J; bases not matched to a gene: 6. Germline CDR1 and CDR2: SGHTA and FQGNSA. This CDR3 region has 15 residues. For the CDR3, the DNA is TGTGCCAGCAGCCGCCAAGCGGGAGGGGCAGATACGCAGTATTTT. Translating it yields CASSRQAGGADTQYF.